This entry lists 25 T cell receptor beta chains sequenced from one sample in a study of blood T cell repertoires in COVID-19 (dated by TCRdb to 2019 to 2021). The method behind the library was the immunoSEQ multiplex PCR assay. Sourced from immuneACCESS, this table was stored by TCRdb with only in-frame sequences that have V and J called. A share of the clones is absent; for the studies checked, an unresolved V gene accounts for under half, and the remainder has no known explanation. Counted in this sample were roughly 97,000 clones; 87% of them appeared once. Over 12% of the sample is held by the ten biggest clonotypes. Sequencing was performed on peripheral blood. The receptors stem from a man aged 45-65 years with acute or convalescent COVID-19.

This sequence joins TRBV2 and TRBJ2-7; D perhaps matches TRBD1 (6 bases). CDR1 and CDR2 (germline): SNHLY, FYNNEI. The CDR3 extends over 13 amino acids. V dropped 6 bases and J dropped 4 bases, with 13 bases sitting between them. CDR3 protein: CASSRDTAYEQYF. CDR3 sequence (DNA): TGTGCCAGCAGCCGGGACACAGCGTACGAGCAGTACTTC.

This clone was counted once. At one end the junction does not follow the germline gene, possibly because of a read error. The chain couples TRBV30 to TRBJ1-1, with a possible D match to TRBD1 (6 bases). CDR3 length: 12 residues. Germline values: CDR1 GTSNPN, CDR2 SVGIG (reference sequence). The CDR3 loop is CAWSVVGTRGLF. The CDR3 DNA is TGTGCCTGGAGTGTAGTTGGGACAAGGGGTCTCTTT.

The chain couples TRBV11-2 to TRBJ2-4, with D possibly being TRBD1 (5 bases). This CDR3 is 18 amino acids long. Germline CDR1 SGHAT, CDR2 FQNNGV. V was trimmed by 2 bases and J by 0 bases, leaving 17 bases between them. The CDR3 DNA sequence: TGTGCCAGCAGCTTACGAAGACAGTCCCAATTAGCCAAAAACATTCAGTACTTC. Translating gives CASSLRRQSQLAKNIQYF.

This chain joins TRBV9 and TRBJ2-7; 11 nucleotides line up with TRBD2. V lost 4 bases to trimming and J lost 5 bases; unmatched junction nucleotides: 11. Germline V lookup: CDR1 SGDLS, CDR2 YYNGEE. This CDR3 is 16 amino acids long. Written as DNA, the CDR3 is TGTGCCAGCAGCCCGAGACTAGCGGGATTCCAGAACGAGCAGTACTTC. Its protein is CASSPRLAGFQNEQYF.

The V call is TRBV5-1, the J call TRBJ2-3; tentatively, D is TRBD2 (6 bases). The germline V gene has CDR1 SGHRS and CDR2 YFSETQ. V was clipped by 5 bases and J by 0 bases, with 10 bases between them. CDR3 length: 14 residues. The CDR3 DNA follows: TGCGCCAGCAGTACTAGCAGTAGCACAGATACGCAGTATTTT. It is translated as CASSTSSSTDTQYF.

J is TRBJ2-1 and V is TRBV10-1; TRBD2 is a possible D gene (6 bases). V lost 4 bases and J 10 bases, leaving 14 bases between the germline ends. The CDR3 contains 13 residues. In germline, CDR1 is WNHNN, CDR2 SYGVQD (reference sequence). The DNA for the CDR3 is TGCGCCAGCAGTGCCGGGGGACGGGTCGAGCAGTTCTTC. Translated: CASSAGGRVEQFF.

The sample holds a few counts of this clone. The chain links TRBV18 to TRBJ2-5; the D gene is possibly TRBD2 (6 bases). The CDR3 loop spans 15 amino acids. The V end lost 3 bases, the J end lost 7 bases, and 18 bases lay between the germline ends. The germline V gene has CDR1 KGHSH and CDR2 LQKENI. The CDR3 DNA sequence: TGTGCCAGCTCACCGGGGCGGGAAAACAAGGGGACCCAGTACTTC. Translated, it gives CASSPGRENKGTQYF.

J is TRBJ1-1 and V is TRBV5-1, with a weak D call TRBD1 (5 bases). The CDR3 spans 16 residues. V lost 0 bases, J lost 0 bases, and 12 bases lay in between. Germline lookup yields CDR1 SGHRS and CDR2 YFSETQ. Written as DNA, the CDR3 is TGCGCCAGCAGCTTGGAGGCAGGGTGGGTGAACACTGAAGCTTTCTTT. It is translated as CASSLEAGWVNTEAFF. The full variable domain, rest sourced from reference TRBV5-1 and TRBJ1-1, is KAGVTQTPRYLIKTRGQQVTLSCSPISGHRSVSWYQQTPGQGLQFLFEYFSETQRNKGNFPGRFSGRQFSNSRSEMNVSTLELGDSALYLCASSLEAGWVNTEAFFGQGTRLTVV.

The V call is TRBV7-8, the J call TRBJ2-7; 7 bases are shared with TRBD1. CDR1 is SGHVS and CDR2 is FQNEAQ in the germline V gene. The CDR3 totals 15 residues. V was clipped by 4 bases and J by 2 bases; unmatched bases: 8. The CDR3 bases are TGTGCCAGCAGCTCCGACAGGGTTCTAACCTACGAGCAGTACTTC. Amino acid sequence: CASSSDRVLTYEQYF. The complete variable domain, with remaining parts taken from reference TRBV7-8 and TRBJ2-7, reads GAGVSQSPRYKVAKRGQDVALRCDPISGHVSLFWYQQALGQGPEFLTYFQNEAQLDKSGLPSDRFFAERPEGSVSTLKIQRTQQEDSAVYLCASSSDRVLTYEQYFGPGTRLTVT.

This clone came up a few times. V and J are TRBV28 and TRBJ1-5, with unresolved D. V lost 3 bases and J 6 bases, leaving 9 bases between the germline ends. Germline V CDR1 and CDR2: MDHEN, SYDVKM. The CDR3 loop spans 13 amino acids. This CDR3 reads CASSLQGSQPQHF. The CDR3 DNA is TGTGCCAGCAGTTTGCAAGGGAGTCAGCCCCAGCATTTT.

The CDR3 sequence: CATSRGGRGTIQETQYF. CDR3 bases: TGTGCCACCAGCAGAGGAGGAAGGGGGACAATACAAGAGACCCAGTACTTC. The chain joins TRBV15 to TRBJ2-5; D perhaps matches TRBD1 (6 bases). The germline V gene has CDR1 LNHNV and CDR2 YYDKDF (reference sequence). Trimming removed 1 base at V and 2 bases at J, with 17 bases between. CDR3 length: 17 residues.

The chain combines TRBV6-1 with TRBJ2-5; possible D gene TRBD1, 5 bases. The CDR3 sequence is 15 residues long. The V end was cut by 0 bases, the J end by 3 bases, with 11 bases between. The germline V gene has CDR1 MNHNS and CDR2 SASEGT. CDR3 sequence (DNA): TGTGCCAGCAGTGAAGCATTGACAGTCGAAGAGACCCAGTACTTC. Translated: CASSEALTVEETQYF.

The chain uses TRBV7-2 and TRBJ1-6; tentatively, D is TRBD1 (6 bases). The CDR3 consists of 11 residues. The germline gives CDR1 SGHTA, CDR2 FQGNSA. V gave up 6 bases and J gave up 14 bases, with 11 bases separating them. In nucleotides, the CDR3 is TGTGCCAGCAGGTCGGGACAAACCCTCCACTTT. Translation: CASRSGQTLHF.

The chain links TRBV7-9 to TRBJ1-4; D gene ambiguous. The CDR3 totals 14 residues. CDR1 is SEHNR and CDR2 is FQNEAQ in the germline V gene (reference sequence). Trimming took off 5 bases at V and 6 bases at J, with 13 bases between the two ends. The CDR3 sequence: CASSKTSMDEKLFF. CDR3 DNA sequence: TGTGCCAGCAGCAAAACTAGCATGGATGAAAAACTGTTTTTT.

J is TRBJ1-5 and V is TRBV24-1, with TRBD1 identical over 7 bases. The CDR3 runs to 15 residues. In germline, CDR1 is KGHDR, CDR2 SFDVKD. The ends lost 3 bases at V and 3 bases at J; junction bases unmatched: 4. The CDR3 region is CATSDRDSFNQPQHF. The CDR3 DNA reads TGTGCCACCAGTGATCGGGACAGTTTCAATCAGCCCCAGCATTTT.

This clone was found once. The rearrangement links TRBV19 to TRBJ1-2; 11 bases map to TRBD1. Germline-derived CDR1 and CDR2 are LNHDA and SQIVND (reference sequence). The CDR3 totals 16 residues. The trim removed 1 base at V and 5 bases at J, leaving 6 bases unmatched. The CDR3 nucleotides read TGTGCCAGTAGTATAGCTGAGGACAGGGGGCTTTATGGCTACACCTTC. Translated: CASSIAEDRGLYGYTF.

J is TRBJ1-2 and V is TRBV12-3 or TRBV12-4; TRBD1 is a possible D gene (6 bases). Trimming stripped 11 bases from V and 3 bases from J, with 13 bases between. CDR3 length: 12 amino acids. This CDR3 reads CASFQGYYGYTF. The CDR3 DNA reads TGTGCCTCTTTTCAGGGGTACTATGGCTACACCTTC.

The rearrangement joins TRBV7-6 to TRBJ2-2, with TRBD1 identical over 8 bases. The CDR3 is 15 residues long. Germline values: CDR1 SGHVS, CDR2 FNYEAQ. With V trimmed by 7 bases and J by 3 bases, 7 bases remained unmatched. The DNA of the CDR3 is TGTGCCAGCATAATACAACAGGGGGACACCGGGGAGCTGTTTTTT. Protein sequence: CASIIQQGDTGELFF.

This rearrangement joins TRBV5-5 to TRBJ2-7; 9 bases agree with TRBD2. The CDR3 has 14 residues. Looked up from germline, CDR1 is SGHKS and CDR2 is YYEKEE (reference sequence). After removal of 1 base from V and 3 bases from J, the junction contained 2 bases not matched to a gene. The CDR3 nucleotides read TGTGCCAGCAGCTTGAGACTAGCGGACTACGAGCAGTACTTC. Amino acid sequence: CASSLRLADYEQYF.

V usage is TRBV12-3 or TRBV12-4 and J usage is TRBJ1-2, with unresolved D. The CDR3 spans 13 residues. V dropped 6 bases and J dropped 4 bases, with 12 bases sitting between them. The CDR3 DNA reads TGTGCCAGCAGGTCGGGTAGTAGCTATGGCTACACCTTC. It specifies CASRSGSSYGYTF.

The chain is built from TRBV29-1 and TRBJ2-5; D unresolved. Trimming pared 4 bases from V and 0 bases from J, leaving 6 bases between. CDR3 length: 12 residues. Germline V gene sequence: CDR1 SQVTM, CDR2 ANQGSEA. The CDR3 DNA follows: TGCAGCGTTGCACCTAACCAAGAGACCCAGTACTTC. It yields the protein CSVAPNQETQYF.

The genes are TRBV2 and TRBJ2-3, with 7 bases lining up with TRBD2. The CDR3 has 14 amino acids. Unmatched junction bases numbered 9, after V lost 10 bases and J lost 2 bases. Germline V CDR1 and CDR2: SNHLY, FYNNEI. The CDR3 bases are TGTGCCACCCCAAAGACTAGCCCCACAGATACGCAGTATTTT. This encodes CATPKTSPTDTQYF.

The chain couples TRBV5-1 to TRBJ2-7; D is possibly TRBD2 (6 bases). This CDR3 has 14 amino acids. V was shortened by 4 bases and J by 4 bases, with 15 bases between the two germline ends. In germline, CDR1 is SGHRS, CDR2 YFSETQ. The CDR3 loop reads CASSLSTGSYEQYF. The CDR3 nucleotides read TGCGCCAGCAGCCTATCCACCGGGAGTTACGAGCAGTACTTC. Variable domain in full (rest from reference TRBV5-1 and TRBJ2-7): KAGVTQTPRYLIKTRGQQVTLSCSPISGHRSVSWYQQTPGQGLQFLFEYFSETQRNKGNFPGRFSGRQFSNSRSEMNVSTLELGDSALYLCASSLSTGSYEQYFGPGTRLTVT.

J is TRBJ1-1 and V is TRBV9; D remains ambiguous. The CDR3 covers 14 residues. The ends were cut back, 2 bases at V and 2 bases at J, with 10 bases in the middle. CDR1 SGDLS and CDR2 YYNGEE come from the germline V gene. CDR3 nucleotides: TGTGCCAGCAGCGTTCGGGATCTTAACACTGAAGCTTTCTTT. The encoded protein is CASSVRDLNTEAFF.

This clone was observed once. The rearrangement joins TRBV5-4 to TRBJ1-2, with TRBD1 identical over 12 bases. The CDR3 has 17 amino acids. The germline V gene has CDR1 SGHNT and CDR2 YYREEE (reference sequence). Unmatched junction bases numbered 8, after V lost 5 bases and J lost 0 bases. The CDR3 sequence: CASRTGTGGSPNYGYTF. CDR3 in DNA: TGTGCCAGCAGGACCGGGACAGGGGGCTCCCCTAACTATGGCTACACCTTC.